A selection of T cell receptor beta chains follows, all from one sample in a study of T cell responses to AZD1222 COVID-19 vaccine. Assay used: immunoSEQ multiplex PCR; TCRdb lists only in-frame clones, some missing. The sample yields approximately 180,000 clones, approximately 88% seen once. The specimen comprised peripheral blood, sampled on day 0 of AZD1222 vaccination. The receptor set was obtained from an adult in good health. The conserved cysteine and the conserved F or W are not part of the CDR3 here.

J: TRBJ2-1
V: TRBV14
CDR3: ASSQDLRGALAPRNNEQF

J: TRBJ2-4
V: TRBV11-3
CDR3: ASSFLGYQKNIQY

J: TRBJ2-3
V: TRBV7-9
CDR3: ASSPGLPTDTQY

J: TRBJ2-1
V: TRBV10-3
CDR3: AISESLIRTDYNEQF

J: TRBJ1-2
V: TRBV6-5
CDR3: ASRNGAVFFYGYT

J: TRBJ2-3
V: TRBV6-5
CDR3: ASSYSKVSDTQY

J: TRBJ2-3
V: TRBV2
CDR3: ASSEPSGGRAPEGGTDTQY

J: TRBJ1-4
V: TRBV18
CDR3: ASSTREGANEKLF

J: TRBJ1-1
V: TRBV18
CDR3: ASVQFRNTEAF

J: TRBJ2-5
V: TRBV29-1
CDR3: SVTGLQETQY

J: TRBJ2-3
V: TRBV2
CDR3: ASSTAGLPPNTQY

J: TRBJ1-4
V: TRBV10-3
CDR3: AISEGGMAEKLF

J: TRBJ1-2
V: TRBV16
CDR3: ASSLMWGNGYT

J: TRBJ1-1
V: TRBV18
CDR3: ASSPDSFMNTEAF

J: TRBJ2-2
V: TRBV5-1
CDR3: ASSFRTGSPGELF

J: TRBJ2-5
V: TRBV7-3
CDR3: ASSLAPGLETQY

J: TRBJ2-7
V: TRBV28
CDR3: ASSLPAGKFYEQY

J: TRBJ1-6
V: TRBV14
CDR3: ASSQEEGGTNSPLH

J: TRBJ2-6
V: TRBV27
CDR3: ASSQGGVSGANVLT

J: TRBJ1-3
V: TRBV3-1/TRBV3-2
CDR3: ASSQIDWIPSGNTIY

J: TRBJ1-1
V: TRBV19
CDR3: ASSTTRQTEAF

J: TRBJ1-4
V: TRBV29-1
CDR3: SVIASTNEKLF

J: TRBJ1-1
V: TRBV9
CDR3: ASSGAPHTEAF

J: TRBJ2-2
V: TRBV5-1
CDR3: ASSVTASNTGELF

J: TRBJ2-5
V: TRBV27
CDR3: ASRPSGVKETQY

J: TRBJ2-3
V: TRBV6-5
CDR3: ASSYSRGVADTQY

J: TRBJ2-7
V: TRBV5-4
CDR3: ASSLWGLTYEQY

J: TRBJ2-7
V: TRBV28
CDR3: ASAILGTSGTYEQY

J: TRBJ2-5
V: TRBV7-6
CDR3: ASSNLVIGARETQY

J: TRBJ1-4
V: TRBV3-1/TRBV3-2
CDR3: ASSQFAGASNEKLF

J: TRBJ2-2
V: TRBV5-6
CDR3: ASSLGAGVATGELF

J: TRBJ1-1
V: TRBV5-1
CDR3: ASSLAGTPDTEAF

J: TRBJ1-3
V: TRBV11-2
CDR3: ASSWRSNSGNTIY

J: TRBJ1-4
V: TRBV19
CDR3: ASRPDPLNEKLF